This entry describes one T cell receptor beta chain. This clonotype showed up many times. It has no known antigen specificity. Per-base qualities were not stored, and no clone one base away is much larger. TCR beta CDR3 regions were amplified from RNA transcripts. A first-round RT-PCR of the TCR CDR3 used the HTBI primer set with the Qiagen OneStep RT-PCR kit. The libraries were constructed in a second round of multiplex PCR and then size-selected and purified. Paired-end sequencing of the libraries was performed with 100 bp reads on an Illumina HiSeq2000. The authors' analysis ran thus. SOAPnuke was used to process the raw data, with reads discarded if the reads contained adapters or uncalled bases, had a mean Phred below 15, or lacked an exact constant-primer or identifier match. High-quality paired reads were merged using COPE v1.2.5, and each unique nucleotide sequence was defined as a clonotype. MiTCR v1.1 was used to align the clonotypes against IMGT TRBV, TRBD and TRBJ reference segments. The analysis was restricted to V-J combinations with a frequency above 0.0001, which together covered 99.2% of the repertoires. A TCS score was defined as the ratio between F50 (clonal expansion) and ExV (chaos), using BLOSUM62-based TCRdist between CDR3 peptides within each V-J. Welch's t-statistics and random forest reduced around 520 V-J features to around 14, which were used in a naive Bayes classifier (R e1071). Through fastp at Q25 and MiXCR, TCRdb rebuilt clones from the public reads, retaining in-frame beta chains. Rows are combined by CDR3 protein, so each entry shows the most common genes and DNA. TCRdb, rather than the study authors, made the V and J calls. The sample data list roughly 640,000 distinct CDR3 sequences, and more than 15% of these were observed just once. 2.5% to 4% of the sample belongs to the ten largest clones.

These data originate in a study of T cells in Graves' hyperthyroidism and ophthalmopathy (dated by TCRdb to about 2019). Notes on the research overall: Peripheral blood was sampled at the time of initial diagnosis, prior to any treatment. A discovery cohort of 95 to 100 patients, approximately 44 with Graves' ophthalmopathy and 57 with stable Graves' hyperthyroidism, was used to find distinguishing TCR V-J signatures. Whether ophthalmopathy could be predicted prospectively was tested in an independent validation cohort made up of roughly 19 hyperthyroidism patients plus 17 patients who later progressed to ophthalmopathy. Once sampling was done, hyperthyroidism patients were given methimazole at a starting dose of 30 mg daily, whereas ophthalmopathy patients were given high-dose intravenous methylprednisolone. The approximately 100 discovery patients were divided at random into training and test sets in a 7:3 ratio. Thyroid tissue and blood T-cell repertoires from about six Graves' hyperthyroidism patients were also compared in the study. According to the paper, TCR Vbeta CDR3 sequencing was carried out on about 140 peripheral blood samples, which came from around 43 ophthalmopathy, 80 or so hyperthyroidism and roughly 17 progressor patients.

Ophthalmopathy patients had moderately to severely active disease, Clinical Activity Score of at least 3, NOSPECS grade of at least 4, and duration under 3 months. The study excluded patients with uncontrolled infections, other autoimmune diseases, pregnancy or lactation. Clinical symptoms, serum thyroxine and TRAb, thyroid ultrasound, and orbital computed tomography formed the basis for the diagnoses. Ficoll-Paque density gradient centrifugation was used to isolate PBMCs from 9.5 to 10 ml of fresh peripheral blood. Total RNA was extracted with Trizol reagent, and quality was checked on an Agilent 2100 Bioanalyzer. Overall study results and their limits: Sample size was not statistically predetermined, and blinding of investigators to group allocation was not performed. During validation, the model predicted progression to ophthalmopathy a median of around six months ahead of onset, with 60% to 71% sensitivity and 72.22% specificity. A model built on a 13 V-J signature distinguished ophthalmopathy from stable hyperthyroidism, reaching over 85% sensitivity and around 81% specificity in cross-validation and 80%/75% in testing. Blood samples also contained most of the expanded thyroid clonotypes (frequency above 0.001), which suggests that blood repertoires may reflect thyroid immune responses.

The CDR3 runs 14 residues from the cysteine to the phenylalanine. The retained sequence is limited to the CDR3, 42 bases, with the frame set at the first base. V and J are truncated by 6 bases and 3 bases respectively, leaving an intervening sequence of 12 bases. For CDR1 and CDR2, the germline V gene (reference sequence) lists MNHEY and SMNVEV. The sequence joins TRBV27 to TRBJ1-5, with the identity of the D gene unclear. The sequencing sample was made of blood. This clonotype was sampled from a woman in her thirties or forties with Graves' ophthalmopathy. The DNA sequence follows: TGTGCCAGCAGAAGAGCGGGCCTCAATCAGCCCCAGCATTTT. This is translated as CASRRAGLNQPQHF.